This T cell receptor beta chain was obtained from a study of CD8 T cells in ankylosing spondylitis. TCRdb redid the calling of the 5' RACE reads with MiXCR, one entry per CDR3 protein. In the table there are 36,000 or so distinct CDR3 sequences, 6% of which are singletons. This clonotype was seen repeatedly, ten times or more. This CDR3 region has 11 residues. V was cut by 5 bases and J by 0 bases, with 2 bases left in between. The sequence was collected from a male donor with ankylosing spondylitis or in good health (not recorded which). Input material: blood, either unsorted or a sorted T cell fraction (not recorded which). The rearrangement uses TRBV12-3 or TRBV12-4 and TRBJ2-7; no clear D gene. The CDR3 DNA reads TGTGCCAGCAGTCCCTCCTACGAGCAGTACTTC. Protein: CASSPSYEQYF.